This T cell receptor (beta chain) appears in the sequencing data of a study of PD-L1 blockade in urothelial cancer. Stated time point: peripheral blood 6 weeks after treatment start. Each individual provided 1 to 8 samples (taken pretreatment and on-treatment). Sequencing used immunoSEQ multiplex PCR; TCRdb keeps in-frame clones, though not all of them. The data hold 29,000 or so clones, with 70% to 80% observed a single time. V shed 4 bases and J shed 1 base, with 11 bases lying between them. Germline V CDR1 and CDR2: SGHRS, YFSETQ. There are 14 residues in the CDR3. The chain joins TRBV5-1 to TRBJ1-1, with TRBD1 as a possible D gene (5 bases). Sequenced material: PBMCs, taken around atezolizumab (anti-PD-L1) treatment. This TCR was sampled from an older man with urothelial cancer. CDR3 DNA: TGCGCCAGCAGCCCCTTCGGGGGGAACACTGAAGCTTTCTTT. It translates to CASSPFGGNTEAFF.